Listed here is a single TCR beta chain. Assay execution proceeded at the deep level. The table came from immunoSEQ multiplex PCR; TCRdb's copy has only in-frame clones and leaves some out. The data hold some 500,000 clones, with 95% to 96% observed a single time. The data originate from a study of shared clonotypes between healthy human individuals. The CDR3 covers 15 residues. The germline gives CDR1 SGHNT, CDR2 YENEEA. V was shortened by 3 bases and J by 8 bases, with 17 bases between the two germline ends. The sequence derives from a woman aged 25 to 39 in good health. Sequencing was carried out using naive CD4+ T cells sorted from blood. Subset described: CD45RA+ positively selected. The chain uses TRBV11-3 and TRBJ2-1, with a weak D call TRBD2 (6 bases). The chain's CDR3 is CASSFAPGVSYEQFF. The CDR3 region has the DNA TGTGCCAGCAGCTTCGCTCCGGGGGTTAGCTATGAGCAGTTCTTC.